This T cell receptor beta chain was recovered during a study of blood T cell repertoires in COVID-19. As for the study in general: Italy, Spain and the United States were the sources of the convalescent and acute COVID-19 samples.

This clone was observed a single time. Under the authors' procedure: Nucleated cell number was recorded as an estimate derived from reference gene primer amplification. TCRdb keeps only in-frame clones here, not all; method: immunoSEQ multiplex PCR. D and trimming come from the DNA, and the V and J calls and clone size come from that table. The table includes some 150,000 clones, about 86% detected once. The CDR3 runs to 16 residues. V lost 4 bases, J lost 3 bases, and 7 bases stayed unmatched. Germline CDR1 is SGHKS and CDR2 is YYEKEE (reference sequence). The rearrangement joins TRBV5-5 to TRBJ2-2; 9 nucleotides align to TRBD1. The sequence was obtained from a woman aged 60-75 years with acute or convalescent COVID-19. The specimen was peripheral blood. The CDR3 loop is CASSLGTGRDTGELFF. The CDR3 nucleotides read TGTGCCAGCAGCCTCGGGACAGGGCGGGACACCGGGGAGCTGTTTTTT.